This TCR beta chain was recorded in a study of long-term antiretroviral therapy in people with HIV. With survey level as its setting, the immunoSEQ assay was v3.0. Profiled with immunoSEQ multiplex PCR; TCRdb holds only in-frame clones, not every one. The sample has more than 35,000 clones, roughly 96% seen once; the top ten hold about 2.5%. In the case of this clone: Its antigen is unknown.

Deletions cut 3 bases from V and 5 bases from J, with 13 bases between. This CDR3 contains 14 residues. Germline V gene sequence: CDR1 KGHSH, CDR2 LQKENI. Study-wide results and limits: Specimens of blood were obtained during about 2004 to 2017, possibly under older ART regimens. HIV repertoire CDR3 lengths ranged less widely than those of controls. Patients on ART gained diversity, which nonetheless stayed below transplant donor controls.

The source was unsorted PBMCs, collected 3.7 years after starting antiretroviral therapy. The chain couples TRBV18 to TRBJ1-1; a weak D match, TRBD1 (5 bases). This TCR was sampled from a woman aged 45-65 years with HIV. The DNA of the CDR3 is TGTGCCAGCTCACCGAGCACAGGAGGAACTGAAGCTTTCTTT. The encoded protein is CASSPSTGGTEAFF.